Shown below are 7 T cell receptor beta chains from a single sample sequenced in a study of shared clonotypes between healthy human individuals. Assay used: immunoSEQ multiplex PCR; TCRdb lists only in-frame clones, some missing. The sample gives fewer than 600,000 clones, around 78% of which show up once; more than 10% is in the top ten. Input material: PBMCs. The receptors were gathered from a woman in her forties in good health. Some clones in this sample may be carry-over from other donors' samples.

This chain's CDR3 is CASSPRASGDYEQYF. The CDR3 bases are TGTGCCAGCAGCCCTAGGGCTAGCGGGGACTACGAGCAGTACTTC. The rearrangement links TRBV7-9 to TRBJ2-7, with 9 bases that match TRBD2. The V and J ends lost 5 bases and 3 bases, in that order; junction bases with no gene match: 8. The CDR3 extends over 15 amino acids. Germline CDR1 reads SEHNR; CDR2 reads FQNEAQ (reference sequence).

This chain connects TRBV18 to TRBJ1-5; 9 nucleotides agree with TRBD1. The junction had 2 bases not matched to a gene; V was cut back by 0 bases and J by 2 bases. The germline CDR1 and CDR2 sequences are KGHSH and LQKENI. The CDR3 covers 16 residues. This CDR3 reads CASSPPGDRGNQPQHF. The CDR3 nucleotides read TGTGCCAGCTCACCACCAGGGGACAGGGGCAATCAGCCCCAGCATTTT.

The rearrangement links TRBV18 to TRBJ1-1, with TRBD1 identical over 9 bases. The CDR3 consists of 15 residues. CDR1 is KGHSH, CDR2 LQKENI, per germline. V dropped 2 bases and J dropped 3; count of bases not matched to a gene: 4. CDR3 coding DNA: TGTGCCAGCTCACCAACACGGACAGGGGACACTGAAGCTTTCTTT. Its translation: CASSPTRTGDTEAFF.

This chain links TRBV5-1 with TRBJ2-2; no clear D gene. The V and J ends lost 0 bases and 2 bases respectively, with 11 bases between them. Germline CDR1 reads SGHRS; CDR2 reads YFSETQ. The CDR3 has 16 amino acids. The CDR3 DNA reads TGCGCCAGCAGCTTGGATGGGTACGCCAACACCGGGGAGCTGTTTTTT. It encodes CASSLDGYANTGELFF.

This clone showed up just once. The rearrangement uses TRBV5-1 and TRBJ2-2; 7 nucleotides agree with TRBD1. V shed 3 bases and J 4 bases; nucleotides not matched to a gene: 9. The CDR3 runs to 16 residues. Germline V gives CDR1 SGHRS, CDR2 YFSETQ. In DNA, the CDR3 is TGCGCCAGCAGCTCTACGACAGGGCCGTTCACCGGGGAGCTGTTTTTT. Its translation is CASSSTTGPFTGELFF. Supplemented by reference TRBV5-1 and TRBJ2-2, the full variable domain reads KAGVTQTPRYLIKTRGQQVTLSCSPISGHRSVSWYQQTPGQGLQFLFEYFSETQRNKGNFPGRFSGRQFSNSRSEMNVSTLELGDSALYLCASSSTTGPFTGELFFGEGSRLTVL.

This chain uses TRBV5-4 with TRBJ1-2; weak D call: TRBD1 (6 bases). CDR1 is SGHNT, CDR2 YYREEE, per germline (reference sequence). This CDR3 comprises 14 residues. The V gene lost 2 bases and the J gene lost 7 bases, with 15 bases spanning the gap. The CDR3: CASSFGGQRGGYTF. In nucleotides, the CDR3 is TGTGCCAGCAGCTTTGGGGGCCAGAGGGGTGGCTACACCTTC.

V is TRBV10-2 and J is TRBJ2-2, with a tentative D call TRBD2 (5 bases). CDR1 and CDR2 from the germline V gene are WSHSY and SAAADI. Between the trimmed V and J ends, which lost 4 bases and 0 bases, there was a span of 9 bases. CDR3 size: 15 residues. CDR3 in amino acids: CASSVPAANTGELFF. As DNA, the CDR3 is TGCGCCAGCAGTGTCCCAGCGGCGAACACCGGGGAGCTGTTTTTT.